Detailed here is one TCR beta chain. The antigen remains unidentified. These data are taken from a study of graft-versus-host responses after intestinal transplantation. In the study overall: Recipients across the board were started on anti-thymocyte globulin induction, then kept on tacrolimus and steroids for approximately three years.

Germline V gene sequence: CDR1 SEHNR, CDR2 FQNEAQ (reference sequence). The CDR3 length is 15 residues. V lost 6 bases to trimming and J lost 4 bases; unmatched junction nucleotides: 8. Study results and limitations: Present in recipient marrow, GvH clones included some that appeared first in ileum or blood.

Measured with immunoSEQ multiplex PCR; TCRdb has only the in-frame clones, and not every one. Of 19,000 or so clones in the sample, around nine tenths were seen once. This chain uses TRBV7-9 with TRBJ1-4; TRBD1 matches 7 bases. This specimen consisted of PBMCs, obtained around 230 days after intestinal transplant. The source of this sequence is a human patient who received an intestinal transplant, so some T cells may come from the graft donor. In DNA, the CDR3 is TGTGCCAGCAGAAAAAACCGGGACAGTAATGAAAAACTGTTTTTT. Translation: CASRKNRDSNEKLFF.